This TCR beta chain was sequenced during a study of blood T cell repertoires in COVID-19. Here immunoSEQ multiplex PCR was the method, and the copy in TCRdb shows in-frame clones only, minus some. The table shows 310,000 or so clones, with roughly 87% occurring only once. Deletions cut 4 bases from V and 7 bases from J, with 19 bases between. CDR3 length: 15 amino acids. Per germline, CDR1 MNHEY and CDR2 SMNVEV (reference sequence). The chain links TRBV27 to TRBJ1-2; D call uncertain. The TCR sequence derives from a woman younger than 45 who had recovered from COVID-19. The sequencing sample was made of PBMCs or T cells enriched from blood (not recorded which). CDR3 in DNA: TGTGCCAGCAGTTCTTGGACGGTGGTGGAGGCTGGCTACACCTTC. It translates to CASSSWTVVEAGYTF.